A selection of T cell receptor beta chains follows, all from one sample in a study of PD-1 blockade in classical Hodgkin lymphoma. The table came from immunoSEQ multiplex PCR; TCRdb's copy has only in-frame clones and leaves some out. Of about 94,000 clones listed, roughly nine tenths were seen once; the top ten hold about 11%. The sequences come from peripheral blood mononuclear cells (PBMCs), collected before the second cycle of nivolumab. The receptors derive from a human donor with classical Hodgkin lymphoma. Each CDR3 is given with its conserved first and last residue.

CDR3: CASSSGTVYNEQFF
V: TRBV11-3

CDR3: CASSIFPGPTYEQYF
V: TRBV19

CDR3: CASSIWPRQGHSYNEQFF
V: TRBV19

CDR3: CASSKTVANEKLFF
V: TRBV6-5

CDR3: CASSLEGYTGELFF
V: TRBV5-1

CDR3: CASSTGQLNTEAFF
V: TRBV13

CDR3: CASSLGAGHARGELFF
V: TRBV5-1

CDR3: CASTRNVGLRTGELFF
V: TRBV27

CDR3: CASSSQADRSYEQYF
V: TRBV5-1

CDR3: CASSQTGRAFF
V: TRBV6-5

CDR3: CASSLPDRANQPQHF
V: TRBV28

CDR3: CASGLGTPVVTEAFF
V: TRBV12-5

CDR3: CASNRDRVGEQYF
V: TRBV6-5

CDR3: CASSTDRGHETQYF
V: TRBV28

CDR3: CASSLGQSQETQYF
V: TRBV5-4

CDR3: CASIISDTQYF
V: TRBV6-1

CDR3: CASSLSYHPETQYF
V: TRBV7-9

CDR3: CASSQVQGGYEQYF
V: TRBV4-1

CDR3: CASSLGTGMYGYTF
V: TRBV5-1

CDR3: CASSALMGTEAFF
V: TRBV9

CDR3: CATAYNEQFF
V: TRBV6-1

CDR3: CASSLGQSSTDTQYF
V: TRBV5-8

CDR3: CASSDNWHNEQFF
V: TRBV6-4

CDR3: CASRGADTQYF
V: TRBV5-1

CDR3: CASRDSFSGNTIYF
V: TRBV2

CDR3: CASSFRVWGQPQHF
V: TRBV28

CDR3: CASSWGTGASYEQYF
V: TRBV25-1

CDR3: CASSLSGNEQFF
V: TRBV7-9

CDR3: CASSSPRGELFF
V: TRBV11-2

CDR3: CASSYPTGRDQPQHF
V: TRBV6-6

CDR3: CAGSGARDEQFF
V: TRBV5-6

CDR3: CASSPTSGRGEQYF
V: TRBV18

CDR3: CASRENTEAFF
V: TRBV7-9

CDR3: CASSSQGTNPEQYF
V: TRBV11-1

CDR3: CASNWGWVEAFF
V: TRBV5-8

CDR3: CATSRDLGSTEAFF
V: TRBV15

CDR3: CASSLSLAGNEQFF
V: TRBV19

CDR3: CASRSIHTGRPQHF
V: TRBV6-1

CDR3: CASSIGQLNQPQHF
V: TRBV19

CDR3: CASSPGAQGAYEQYF
V: TRBV18

CDR3: CATRRGQVFYEQYF
V: TRBV2

CDR3: CASLAGAPTYNEQFF
V: TRBV5-1

CDR3: CASSPQARPHEQYF
V: TRBV18

CDR3: CASSFGMYNEQFF
V: TRBV19

CDR3: CASSPRGQGSGANVLTF
V: TRBV18

CDR3: CASSQEGLHTDTQYF
V: TRBV4-2

CDR3: CASSEKRRQRQFF
V: TRBV6-1

CDR3: CASTTIGDSGIGDYEQYF
V: TRBV2

CDR3: CASSLDYTYTGELFF
V: TRBV11-2